This passage covers 25 T cell receptor beta chains from one sample sequenced in a study of blood T cell repertoires in COVID-19. Repertoires were generated with immunoSEQ multiplex PCR, while TCRdb's copy carries only in-frame clones and drops some. The sample records 110,000 or so clones, roughly 76% being singletons. Sequenced sample: peripheral blood. These TCRs come from an older woman with acute or convalescent COVID-19.

The gene calls are TRBV5-3 and TRBJ2-7, with D perhaps TRBD2 (5 bases). TRBV5-3 is marked as an open reading frame, function uncertain. CDR3 length: 18 residues. The V end lost 0 bases, the J end lost 2 bases, and 21 bases lay between the germline ends. CDR3 protein: CARSLERVPHTIPYEQYF. The CDR3, as DNA: TGTGCCAGAAGCTTGGAGAGGGTGCCCCATACTATCCCCTACGAGCAGTACTTC.

The V call is TRBV28, the J call TRBJ1-1, with D tentatively TRBD1 (5 bases). V was cut by 7 bases and J by 6 bases, with 21 bases left in between. This CDR3 has 15 residues. The V gene's germline CDR1 is MDHEN and CDR2 SYDVKM. The CDR3 DNA sequence: TGTGCCAGCACCCCCCTGGGCAGGGTGGAAGCTGAAGCTTTCTTT. This sequence encodes CASTPLGRVEAEAFF.

The rearrangement uses TRBV27 and TRBJ1-2; D is perhaps TRBD1 (6 bases). Trimming left V 4 bases short and J 4 bases short, with 19 bases between. The CDR3 is made up of 16 amino acids. Germline V gives CDR1 MNHEY, CDR2 SMNVEV (reference sequence). The CDR3, as DNA: TGTGCCAGCAGTTGGGCAGGGGCAGACGGGGTCTATGGCTACACCTTC. Translated: CASSWAGADGVYGYTF.

The chain couples TRBV7-6 to TRBJ1-4, with 8 bases lining up with TRBD1. Germline assignment: CDR1 SGHVS and CDR2 FNYEAQ. Unmatched junction bases numbered 5, after V lost 5 bases and J lost 6 bases. This CDR3 is built from 14 residues. For the CDR3, the DNA is TGTGCCAGCAGCCCTACAGGGGGTGATGAAAAACTGTTTTTT. Encoded protein: CASSPTGGDEKLFF.

The count of this clone is one. V is TRBV6-5 and J is TRBJ2-7; D is perhaps TRBD2 (6 bases). Germline CDR1 MNHEY, CDR2 SVGAGI. V was trimmed by 8 bases and J by 0 bases, leaving 14 bases between them. The CDR3 has 14 amino acids. As DNA, the CDR3 is TGTGCCAGCTTACCTCTAGCGACCTCCTACGAGCAGTACTTC. Its translation is CASLPLATSYEQYF.

This rearrangement joins TRBV6-5 to TRBJ1-4; D ambiguous. Between the trimmed V and J ends, which lost 4 bases and 0 bases, there was a span of 9 bases. CDR1 and CDR2 (germline): MNHEY, SVGAGI. This CDR3 is 15 amino acids long. CDR3 DNA: TGTGCCAGCAGTTCCACGGGTGCAACTAATGAAAAACTGTTTTTT. It yields the protein CASSSTGATNEKLFF.

The chain is built from TRBV18 and TRBJ1-5; D unclear. Trimming took off 2 bases at V and 4 bases at J, with 9 bases between the two ends. CDR3 length equals 14 residues. Germline V gene sequence: CDR1 KGHSH, CDR2 LQKENI. The CDR3 reads CASSPAEQNQPQHF. The CDR3 bases are TGTGCCAGCTCACCAGCGGAGCAGAATCAGCCCCAGCATTTT.

The rearrangement joins TRBV4-3 to TRBJ1-5; D is unclear. The CDR3 loop spans 16 amino acids. Germline CDR1 reads LGHNA; CDR2 reads YSLEER. Deletions cut 0 bases from V and 2 bases from J, with 11 bases between. For the CDR3, the DNA is TGCGCCAGCAGCCAAGACGCGGAGCACGGCAATCAGCCCCAGCATTTT. This sequence encodes CASSQDAEHGNQPQHF.

This sequence joins TRBV18 and TRBJ1-4, with 7 bases aligning to TRBD1. The J segment lost 0 bases and the V segment lost 6 bases, leaving 1 base of the junction unmatched. CDR1 is KGHSH and CDR2 is LQKENI in the germline V gene. The CDR3 loop spans 14 amino acids. The CDR3 DNA is TGTGCCAGCTCCGGGACAGCAACTAATGAAAAACTGTTTTTT. Its translation is CASSGTATNEKLFF. The complete variable domain, with remaining parts taken from reference TRBV18 and TRBJ1-4, reads NAGVMQNPRHLVRRRGQEARLRCSPMKGHSHVYWYRQLPEEGLKFMVYLQKENIIDESGMPKERFSAEFPKEGPSILRIQQVVRGDSAAYFCASSGTATNEKLFFGSGTQLSVL.

This clone has just one count. The chain joins TRBV27 to TRBJ2-3; possible D gene TRBD2, 6 bases. Trimming left V 5 bases short and J 0 bases short, with 12 bases between. There are 15 residues in the CDR3. Germline values: CDR1 MNHEY, CDR2 SMNVEV (reference sequence). The DNA of the CDR3 is TGTGCCAGCAGTCAACGGAGGGCCAGCACAGATACGCAGTATTTT. It specifies CASSQRRASTDTQYF.

This rearrangement joins TRBV7-9 to TRBJ2-5; maybe TRBD1 (6 bases). The germline V and J ends were trimmed by 5 bases and 2 bases, with 12 bases remaining between them. CDR3 length: 14 residues. Germline loops: CDR1 SEHNR, CDR2 FQNEAQ (reference sequence). This CDR3 is CASSRTGTQETQYF. The CDR3 coding sequence is TGTGCCAGCAGCCGAACAGGGACACAAGAGACCCAGTACTTC.

This sequence joins TRBV24-1 and TRBJ1-2, with D maybe TRBD1 (6 bases). Trimming removed 4 bases at V and 6 bases at J, with 14 bases between. This CDR3 is built from 14 residues. CDR1 and CDR2 from the germline V gene are KGHDR and SFDVKD. The CDR3 DNA follows: TGTGCCACCAGTGAATTGCCGGGACACAATGGCTACACCTTC. Its protein is CATSELPGHNGYTF.

This clone is a singleton in its sample. The genes are TRBV7-2 and TRBJ2-1; possibly TRBD2 for D (7 bases). Per germline, CDR1 SGHTA and CDR2 FQGNSA. V lost 3 bases and J lost 7, with 13 bases in between. CDR3 length: 14 amino acids. The CDR3 coding sequence is TGTGCCAGCAGCTTCGCAGAGGGGGGGAATGAGCAGTTCTTC. Amino acids: CASSFAEGGNEQFF.

The gene calls are TRBV30 and TRBJ2-7, with 9 bases lining up with TRBD1. The V gene's germline CDR1 is GTSNPN and CDR2 SVGIG (reference sequence). CDR3 size: 13 residues. Unmatched junction bases numbered 5, after V lost 3 bases and J lost 5 bases. CDR3 nucleotide sequence: TGTGCCTGGAGACCCGGGACAGGGCACGAGCAGTACTTC. The encoded protein is CAWRPGTGHEQYF.

This clone has ten or more counts. The chain employs TRBV4-1 and TRBJ2-7; TRBD1 matches at 9 bases. The CDR3 totals 14 residues. V lost 2 bases and J lost 6; bases outside the gene matches: 5. Germline CDR1 reads MGHRA; CDR2 reads YSYEKL. CDR3 loop: CASSQPGQGSEQYF. CDR3 DNA: TGCGCCAGCAGCCAACCGGGACAGGGTTCCGAGCAGTACTTC.

The chain employs TRBV14 and TRBJ2-1; 9 bases match TRBD2. Trimming at V came to 0 bases and at J to 5 bases, leaving 8 bases not matched to a gene. The CDR3 is 17 amino acids. Germline V gene data show CDR1 as SGHDN and CDR2 as FVKESK. CDR3 amino acids: CASSQDWWASGNNEQFF. CDR3 bases: TGTGCCAGCAGCCAAGATTGGTGGGCTAGCGGGAACAATGAGCAGTTCTTC.

The chain carries TRBV28 and TRBJ1-6; no clear D. CDR3 length: 13 amino acids. Germline CDR1 reads MDHEN; CDR2 reads SYDVKM. Trimming stripped 2 bases from V and 7 bases from J, with 6 bases between. CDR3 sequence (DNA): TGTGCCAGCAGTTTAAGTCAGAATTCACCCCTCCACTTT. This translates into CASSLSQNSPLHF.

This chain connects TRBV28 to TRBJ2-6; 7 bases align to TRBD1. The germline CDR1 and CDR2 sequences are MDHEN and SYDVKM. The length of the CDR3 is 16 residues. With V trimmed by 4 bases and J by 0 bases, 3 bases remained unmatched. In DNA form, the CDR3 reads TGTGCCAGCAGTTCGGACAGGATCTCTGGGGCCAACGTCCTGACTTTC. It yields the protein CASSSDRISGANVLTF.

The table lists this clone with many counts. The chain carries TRBV30 and TRBJ1-4; weak D call: TRBD1 (6 bases). The CDR3 has 13 amino acids. From germline, CDR1 is GTSNPN and CDR2 SVGIG (reference sequence). The CDR3 nucleotides are TGTGCTCGAGGGGGGGCTCCTAATGAAAAACTGTTTTTT. Protein: CARGGAPNEKLFF.

This chain uses TRBV29-1 with TRBJ1-2; 8 bases are shared with TRBD1. Losses at the gene ends were 4 bases for V and 7 bases for J; bases not matched to a gene: 11. This CDR3 comprises 14 residues. Germline assignment: CDR1 SQVTM and CDR2 ANQGSEA. Here the CDR3 DNA reads TGCAGCGTTGTCGTCTCGCAGGGGGCGTTTGGCTACACCTTC. This translates into CSVVVSQGAFGYTF. Looking up the rest from reference TRBV29-1 and TRBJ1-2 gives the full variable domain: SAVISQKPSRDICQRGTSLTIQCQVDSQVTMMFWYRQQPGQSLTLIATANQGSEATYESGFVIDKFPISRPNLTFSTLTVSNMSPEDSSIYLCSVVVSQGAFGYTFGSGTRLTVV.

The chain joins TRBV4-3 to TRBJ2-7; D might be TRBD1 (6 bases). The CDR3 spans 15 residues. CDR1 LGHNA and CDR2 YSLEER come from the germline V gene. V lost 0 bases and J 2 bases, leaving 11 bases between the germline ends. Written as DNA, the CDR3 is TGCGCCAGCAGCCAAGATTTGGACAGAACCTACGAGCAGTACTTC. Amino acid sequence: CASSQDLDRTYEQYF.

This rearrangement joins TRBV3-1 (or the pseudogene TRBV3-2) to TRBJ1-2; D is perhaps TRBD1 (6 bases). The germline gives CDR1 LGHDT, CDR2 YNNKEL (reference sequence). Deletions cut 3 bases from V and 2 bases from J, with 10 bases between. The CDR3 totals 14 residues. CDR3 bases: TGTGCCAGCAGCCATCTGAGGGGGAACTATGGCTACACCTTC. Amino acids: CASSHLRGNYGYTF.

The chain links TRBV7-2 to TRBJ1-1; no definite D call. The germline CDR1 and CDR2 sequences are SGHTA and FQGNSA. With 1 base removed from V and 0 bases from J, the gap between germline ends came to 6 bases. There are 14 residues in the CDR3. The CDR3 DNA reads TGTGCCAGCAGCTTAGAAGCCATGAACACTGAAGCTTTCTTT. Amino acid sequence: CASSLEAMNTEAFF.

The gene calls are TRBV4-1 and TRBJ1-2; the D gene is possibly TRBD1 (6 bases). Germline V gene data show CDR1 as MGHRA and CDR2 as YSYEKL. This CDR3 comprises 16 residues. Trimming shortened V by 1 base and J by 6 bases, and 18 bases separated the two germline ends. CDR3 DNA sequence: TGCGCCAGCAGCCAAGTCTTTCAGGGGTGGAGAGATGGCTACACCTTC. It encodes CASSQVFQGWRDGYTF.

Only a few counts were recorded for this clone. The chain has TRBV7-9 and TRBJ1-3, with a weak D call TRBD1 (6 bases). This CDR3 spans 15 amino acids. V was pared by 3 bases and J by 0 bases, with 9 bases between. Germline V lookup: CDR1 SEHNR, CDR2 FQNEAQ (reference sequence). For the CDR3, the DNA is TGTGCCAGCAGCTTGCAGGGGCCCTCTGGAAACACCATATATTTT. Translation: CASSLQGPSGNTIYF.